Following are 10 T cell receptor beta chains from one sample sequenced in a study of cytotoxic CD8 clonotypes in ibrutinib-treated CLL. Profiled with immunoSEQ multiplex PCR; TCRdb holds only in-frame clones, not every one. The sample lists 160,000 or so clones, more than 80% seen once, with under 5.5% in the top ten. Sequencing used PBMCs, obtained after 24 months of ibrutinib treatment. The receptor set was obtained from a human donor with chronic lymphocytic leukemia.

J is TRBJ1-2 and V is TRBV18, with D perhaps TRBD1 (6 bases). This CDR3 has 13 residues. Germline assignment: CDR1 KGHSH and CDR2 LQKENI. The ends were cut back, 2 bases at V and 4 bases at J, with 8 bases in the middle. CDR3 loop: CASSPSRGYGYTF. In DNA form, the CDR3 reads TGTGCCAGCTCACCAAGCAGGGGCTATGGCTACACCTTC.

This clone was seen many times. CDR3 residues: CASSQEGGQSYEQYF. DNA for the CDR3: TGTGCCAGCAGCCAAGAAGGTGGGCAGTCCTACGAGCAGTACTTC. The V gene is TRBV4-2, the J gene TRBJ2-7; D gene uncertain. Per germline, CDR1 LGHNA and CDR2 YNFKEQ. The CDR3 length is 15 residues. The germline V and J ends were trimmed by 0 bases and 1 base, with 10 bases remaining between them.

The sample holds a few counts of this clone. Here the CDR3 DNA reads TGTGCCAGCAGCGTAGGGAGAGTTAACACTGAAGCTTTCTTT. Its protein product is CASSVGRVNTEAFF. This chain uses TRBV9 with TRBJ1-1; D remains unclear. CDR3 size: 14 residues. Deletions cut 0 bases from V and 2 bases from J, with 8 bases between. Germline loops: CDR1 SGDLS, CDR2 YYNGEE.

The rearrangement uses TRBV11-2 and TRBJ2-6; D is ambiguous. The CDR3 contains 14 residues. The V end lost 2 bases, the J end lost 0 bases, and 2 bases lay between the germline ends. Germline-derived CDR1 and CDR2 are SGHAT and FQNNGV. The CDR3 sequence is CASSLTSGANVLTF. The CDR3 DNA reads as TGTGCCAGCAGCTTAACCTCTGGGGCCAACGTCCTGACTTTC.

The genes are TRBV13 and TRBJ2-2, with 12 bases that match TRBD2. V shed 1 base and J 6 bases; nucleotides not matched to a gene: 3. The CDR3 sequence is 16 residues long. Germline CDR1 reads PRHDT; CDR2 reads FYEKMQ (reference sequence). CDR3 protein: CASSLELAGGAGELFF. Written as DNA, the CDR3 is TGTGCCAGCAGCTTAGAACTAGCGGGGGGCGCCGGGGAGCTGTTTTTT.

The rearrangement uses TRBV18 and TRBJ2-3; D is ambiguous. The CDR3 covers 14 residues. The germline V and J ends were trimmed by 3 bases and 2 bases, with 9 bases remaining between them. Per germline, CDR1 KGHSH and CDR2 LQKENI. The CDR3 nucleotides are TGTGCCAGCTCACCGCGCGCCTCCACAGATACGCAGTATTTT. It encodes CASSPRASTDTQYF.

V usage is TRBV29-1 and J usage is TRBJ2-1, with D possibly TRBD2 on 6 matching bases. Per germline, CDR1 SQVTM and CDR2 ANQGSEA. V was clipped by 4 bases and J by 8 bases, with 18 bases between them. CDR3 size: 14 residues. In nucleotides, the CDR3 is TGCAGCGTTGGAAGGAGTGGCGGGAAGGATGAGCAGTTCTTC. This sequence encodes CSVGRSGGKDEQFF.

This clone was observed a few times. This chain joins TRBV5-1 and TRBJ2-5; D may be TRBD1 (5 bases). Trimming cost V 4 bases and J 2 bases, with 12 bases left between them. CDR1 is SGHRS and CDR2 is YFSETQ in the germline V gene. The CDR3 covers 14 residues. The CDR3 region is CASSPAREQETQYF. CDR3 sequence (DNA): TGCGCCAGCAGCCCTGCCAGGGAACAAGAGACCCAGTACTTC.

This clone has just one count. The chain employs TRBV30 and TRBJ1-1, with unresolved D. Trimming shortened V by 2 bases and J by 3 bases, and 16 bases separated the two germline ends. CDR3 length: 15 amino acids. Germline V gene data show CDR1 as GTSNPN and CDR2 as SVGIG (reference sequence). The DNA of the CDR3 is TGTGCCTGGAGTCCTGGTCTGGGGATGGACACTGAAGCTTTCTTT. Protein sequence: CAWSPGLGMDTEAFF.

The CDR3 is CASSLEREGTHYEQYF. CDR3 bases: TGTGCCAGCAGCTTAGAGCGCGAGGGGACCCACTACGAGCAGTACTTC. The chain employs TRBV13 and TRBJ2-7, with D perhaps assigned TRBD1 or TRBD2 (5 bases each). Trimming removed 1 base from V and 3 bases from J, with 16 bases in between. The CDR3 length is 16 residues. The germline gives CDR1 PRHDT, CDR2 FYEKMQ (reference sequence).